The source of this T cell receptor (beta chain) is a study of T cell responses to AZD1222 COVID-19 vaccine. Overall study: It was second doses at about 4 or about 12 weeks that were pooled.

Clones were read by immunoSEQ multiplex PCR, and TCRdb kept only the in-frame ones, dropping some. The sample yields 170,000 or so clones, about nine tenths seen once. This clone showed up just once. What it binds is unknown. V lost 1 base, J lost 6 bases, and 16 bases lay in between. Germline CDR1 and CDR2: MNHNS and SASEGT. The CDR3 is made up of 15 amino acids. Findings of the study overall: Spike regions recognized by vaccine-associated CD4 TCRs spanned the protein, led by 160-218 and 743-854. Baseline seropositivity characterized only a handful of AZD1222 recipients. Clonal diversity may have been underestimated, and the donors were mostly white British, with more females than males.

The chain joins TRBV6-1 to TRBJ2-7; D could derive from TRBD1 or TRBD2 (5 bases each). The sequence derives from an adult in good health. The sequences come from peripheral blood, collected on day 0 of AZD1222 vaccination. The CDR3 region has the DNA TGTGCCAGCAGTGAAGTGGGGACGATAGGGGCCGAGCAGTACTTC. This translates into CASSEVGTIGAEQYF.